This T cell receptor (beta chain) stems from a study of control samples from healthy donors and cancer patients (dated by TCRdb to the early 2020s). V was cut back by 6 bases and J by 7 bases, leaving a gap of 13 bases between them. The CDR3, from cysteine to phenylalanine, totals 13 residues. The sequence is cut down to CDR3 DNA, 39 bases in frame from base 1. As encoded in the germline V gene, CDR1 is KGHSH while CDR2 is LQKENI. Of note for this clone: Which antigen it targets is not known. Qualities for individual bases were not recorded, and no much larger clone is one base off.

Libraries were made using the immunoSEQ multiplex PCR assay. The table comes from immuneACCESS by way of TCRdb, which keeps in-frame sequences with V and J called. Part of the clones is missing from these tables; in studies checked, under half for an unresolved V gene and the rest for unknown reasons. This sample holds 150,000 to 200,000 clones; 90% to 95% were observed only once. The top ten hold 1.3% to 1.5% of the sample. The receptor was isolated from a woman between 18 and 29 years old in good health. What was sequenced was blood. The chain is encoded by TRBV18 joined to TRBJ2-1; the D gene is perhaps TRBD1 or TRBD2, as each covers 5 bases. The DNA sequence is given as TGTGCCAGCTCGCGCCTGGGGGTTAATGAGCAGTTCTTC. This encodes CASSRLGVNEQFF.